The clone carrying this T cell receptor beta chain was counted a few times. What it binds is not known. With 7 bases removed from V and 0 bases from J, the gap between germline ends came to 10 bases. Germline V gives CDR1 SGHTA, CDR2 FQGNSA. CDR3 length: 13 residues. A J-beta primer mix and a sample-barcoded 5' primer were used in a second PCR of roughly 7 to 12 cycles. One entry per CDR3 protein results from TCRdb running MiXCR on the 5' RACE reads. The sample shows hundreds of thousands of distinct CDR3 sequences, around 45% of them seen only once. This sample stems from a study of blood T cells in healthy people across ages. As for the study in general: Template-switching capture recovered about one barcoded beta molecule per two T cells. Study observations and caveats: Strongly correlated with naive T cell percentage was TCR beta diversity.

The chain combines TRBV7-2 with TRBJ2-7; no clear D. This TCR was sampled from a woman aged 55 to 70 in good health. The sequenced sample consisted of blood. The CDR3 reads CASKGRTSYEQYF. In DNA, the CDR3 is TGTGCCAGCAAAGGACGGACCTCCTACGAGCAGTACTTC.